This TCR beta chain was identified during a study of cytomegalovirus exposure and HLA in healthy donors (dated by TCRdb to between 2016 and 2019). Context from the whole study: The 500 to 800 repertoires of the first cohort and the roughly 120 validation repertoires were produced on the same platform, according to a later analysis. The study was designed to test whether signatures of past pathogen exposure could be identified by cataloging public T cell receptors. A separate validation cohort of more than 100 different subjects was used in addition to the roughly 640-subject first cohort. To predict cytomegalovirus infection status, the study brought together high-throughput TCR immunosequencing, statistical association of individual TCRs with disease status, and machine learning. Findings and caveats that apply to the study as a whole: The validation cohort had no HLA typing available for a later analysis, so co-occurrence within that cohort was assessed over all 120 repertoires. A later analysis found that TCRs clustered in the first cohort also tended to co-occur in the 110 or so validation repertoires, with 94% of cluster scores above 0. While some public TCRs were present in many individuals, most TCR sequences turned up only very rarely across donors. In vitro tests confirmed that a few of the cytomegalovirus-associated TCR beta chains recognize cytomegalovirus antigens. It was suggested by the authors that the approach could potentially be generalized to other disease states and immunological phenotypes. The classifier was reported to diagnose cytomegalovirus status with high specificity and sensitivity in both the original and validation cohorts. In the study, about 150 TCR beta chains were listed as associated with cytomegalovirus.

Looking up the germline V gene (reference sequence) yields CDR1 SGHNT and CDR2 YYREEE. From cysteine to phenylalanine, the CDR3 is 15 amino acids long. Only the CDR3 portion is preserved as DNA: 45 bases, with reading frame beginning at the first base. The V end loses 6 bases and the J end loses 3 bases, and a stretch of 18 bases separates them. Note on this clone: It has no known antigen specificity. No much larger clonotype is one base removed from it; base qualities were not supplied.

Separate from the approximately 730-subject first cohort, the validation cohort of 120 subjects was the group to which the donors belonged. Libraries were built with the immunoSEQ multiplex PCR assay. Under the source paper's analysis protocol: A statistical classification framework was developed to diagnose cytomegalovirus status using the catalog of TCR beta chain sequences. Entries here come from immuneACCESS through TCRdb and include only in-frame sequences with V and J called. Some clones fail to appear in such tables; in the studies checked, an unresolved V gene covers under half of the shortfall, and the cause of the remainder is unknown. Clone size and the V and J calls come from that table; the DNA yielded D and trimming. The sample has 260,000 or so clones on record, approximately 87% of them singletons. The ten largest clones add up to 2% to 3% of the sample.

Sequences were obtained from PBMCs. The origin of this receptor is a man aged 18 to 35 in good health and CMV-seronegative. This chain joins TRBV5-4 to TRBJ1-2, with no D gene named confidently. The CDR3 region reads CASTKSGVGDYGYTF. The DNA is as follows: TGTGCCAGCACCAAAAGCGGGGTTGGAGACTATGGCTACACCTTC.